This T cell receptor beta chain originates from a study of T cells after yellow fever vaccination. The study's findings and limits: At 95% to 98% for CD4 and approximately 88% for CD8, most primary-vaccination clones showed up again after the booster.

With 3 bases removed from V and 6 bases from J, the gap between germline ends came to 6 bases. Germline V CDR1 and CDR2: SEHNR, FQNEAQ (reference sequence). The CDR3 has 12 residues. Generation of TCR cDNA used 5'RACE template switching (which added a universal primer site and UMIs). TCRdb passed the 5' RACE reads through MiXCR, listing each CDR3 protein once. Of some 160,000 distinct CDR3 sequences listed, 9.3% were seen once; the top ten hold about a third. This clonotype came up a few times. No antigen is known for it. This chain uses TRBV7-9 with TRBJ2-1; no definite D call. The TCR comes from a man between 18 and 29 years old who received the YFV17D yellow fever vaccine. Source: CD8+ T cells sorted from PBMCs, taken 45 days after the yellow fever booster vaccination. CDR3 sequence (DNA): TGTGCCAGCAGCTTGTGGCCCAATGAGCAGTTCTTC. The encoded protein is CASSLWPNEQFF.